This T cell receptor (beta chain) was retrieved from a study of CD8+ T cells in alopecia areata. Per germline, CDR1 SGHRS and CDR2 YFSETQ. V was shortened by 0 bases and J by 7 bases, with 13 bases between the two germline ends. There are 14 residues in the CDR3. Sequencing relied on a cDNA template that was reverse transcribed from extracted RNA. Measured with immunoSEQ multiplex PCR; TCRdb has only the in-frame clones, and not every one. Seen here are over 110,000 clones, approximately 50% observed once, and the top ten hold 0.95% to 1%. This TCR came from a human donor with alopecia areata. The source material was CD4+ T cells sorted from blood, sampled at week 0. The gene calls are TRBV5-1 and TRBJ2-5; D possibly corresponds to TRBD1 (5 bases). The CDR3: CASSLAQGNPTQYF. As DNA, the CDR3 is TGCGCCAGCAGCTTGGCGCAGGGTAATCCGACCCAGTACTTC.